Listed here is a single TCR beta chain. Antigen specificity is unknown. The entry originates in a study of shared clonotypes between healthy human individuals. The V and J ends lost 3 bases and 7 bases, in that order; junction bases with no gene match: 7. In germline, CDR1 is SGHRS, CDR2 YFSETQ. The CDR3 totals 14 residues. General study findings and limits: Sharing across several donors was seen in 4% to 6.5% of naive CD4 clonotypes.

Naive CD8 cells lacked CD45RO, underwent positive selection for CCR7 and left out terminally differentiated effector memory CD45RA+ cells. All donors qualified as healthy HIV-negative adults and had experienced no recent acute infections or vaccinations. A deep-level run was used for the assay. Sorted-subset replicate PCR reactions were performed with approximately 180 ng DNA, corresponding to roughly 30,000 T cell genomes. This table comes from immunoSEQ multiplex PCR, and its TCRdb copy is limited to in-frame clones, with some not included. The sample contains about 580,000 clones, roughly 98% of which appear only once.

This clonotype was obtained from a man under 40 in good health. V usage is TRBV5-1 and J usage is TRBJ1-5, with TRBD1 identical over 7 bases. The sequencing sample was made of naive CD8+ T cells sorted from blood. This chain's CDR3 is CASSSGQAEQPQHF. The CDR3 DNA sequence: TGCGCCAGCAGCTCTGGACAGGCAGAGCAGCCCCAGCATTTT.